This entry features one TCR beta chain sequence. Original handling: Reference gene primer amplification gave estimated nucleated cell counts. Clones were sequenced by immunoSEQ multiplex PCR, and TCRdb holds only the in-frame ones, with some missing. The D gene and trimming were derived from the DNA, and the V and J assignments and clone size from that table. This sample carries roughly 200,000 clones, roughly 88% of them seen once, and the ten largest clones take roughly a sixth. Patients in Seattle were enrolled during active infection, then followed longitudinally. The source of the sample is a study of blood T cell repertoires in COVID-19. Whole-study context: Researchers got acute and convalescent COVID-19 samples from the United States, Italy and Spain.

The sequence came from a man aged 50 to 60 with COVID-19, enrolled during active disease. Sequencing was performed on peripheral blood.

The CDR3 region is CASSPLPGVAGDNTGELFF. CDR3 DNA sequence: TGTGCCAGCAGCCCCCTCCCAGGGGTGGCAGGGGACAACACCGGGGAGCTGTTTTTT. This chain uses TRBV9 with TRBJ2-2; D is perhaps TRBD1 (6 bases). CDR3 length equals 19 residues. V was pared by 4 bases and J by 2 bases, with 24 bases between. Germline V gene lookup returns CDR1 SGDLS and CDR2 YYNGEE.